Presented here are 13 T cell receptor beta chains from one specimen sequenced in a study of T-cell memory formation after mild COVID-19. Each CDR3 protein gets one entry after TCRdb re-called the 5' RACE reads with MiXCR. The sample holds roughly 300,000 distinct CDR3 sequences, roughly 8.2% seen once. Input material: PBMCs or a T cell subset sorted from them (not recorded which). These receptors all stem from a man between 18 and 29 years old who had mild COVID-19 (a few samples of this study predate the infection). Cell type and time point are not known.

Ten or more counts support this clonotype. The V and J genes are TRBV7-2 and TRBJ1-6, with D maybe TRBD1 (6 bases). Germline CDR1 is SGHTA and CDR2 is FQGNSA. Trimming removed 6 bases from V and 2 bases from J, with 8 bases in between. The CDR3 sequence is 14 residues long. CDR3 residues: CASRTGPYNSPLHF. CDR3 coding DNA: TGTGCCAGCAGAACAGGGCCCTATAATTCACCCCTCCACTTT.

This clonotype occurred a few times. The chain has TRBV5-1 and TRBJ2-2; possibly TRBD1 for D (5 bases). The CDR3 runs 15 residues. V lost 3 bases, J lost 3 bases, and 12 bases lay in between. Germline CDR1 SGHRS, CDR2 YFSETQ. The chain's CDR3 is CASSWSGSHTGELFF. The CDR3 DNA sequence: TGCGCCAGCAGCTGGTCAGGGTCCCACACCGGGGAGCTGTTTTTT.

This clonotype has at least ten counts. V gene TRBV14 combines with J gene TRBJ2-5; D may be TRBD2 (5 bases). V lost 6 bases and J 4 bases, leaving 9 bases between the germline ends. Per germline, CDR1 SGHDN and CDR2 FVKESK. The CDR3 consists of 12 residues. CDR3 loop: CASSGLGETQYF. The CDR3 DNA reads TGTGCCAGCAGTGGACTGGGAGAGACCCAGTACTTC. Using reference TRBV14 and TRBJ2-5 for the parts outside the CDR3, the full variable domain is EAGVTQFPSHSVIEKGQTVTLRCDPISGHDNLYWYRRVMGKEIKFLLHFVKESKQDESGMPNNRFLAERTGGTYSTLKVQPAELEDSGVYFCASSGLGETQYFGPGTRLLVL.

This clonotype was counted between two and nine times. The chain has TRBV20-1 and TRBJ1-1; D may be TRBD1 (5 bases). This CDR3 is built from 14 residues. The germline gives CDR1 DFQATT, CDR2 SNEGSKA (reference sequence). V lost 0 bases and J 6 bases, leaving 14 bases between the germline ends. CDR3 coding DNA: TGCAGTGCTAGAGATCGTGTCCAGGGTGCTGAAGCTTTCTTT. Its translation is CSARDRVQGAEAFF.

This clonotype was seen more than once but under ten times. The genes are TRBV29-1 and TRBJ1-1; the D is unclear. Trimming pared 1 base from V and 4 bases from J, leaving 10 bases between. This CDR3 has 13 residues. The germline gives CDR1 SQVTM, CDR2 ANQGSEA. The CDR3 DNA reads as TGCAGCGTTGAAGCCAGATGGGGCACTGAAGCTTTCTTT. Translating it yields CSVEARWGTEAFF.

CDR3 DNA sequence: TGTGCCTGGGGTGAGGGGGCTGGGGAGACCCAGTACTTC. Protein product: CAWGEGAGETQYF. The V gene is TRBV30, the J gene TRBJ2-5, with 7 positions matching TRBD1. V lost 5 bases to trimming and J lost 5 bases; unmatched junction nucleotides: 8. CDR1 is GTSNPN and CDR2 is SVGIG in the germline V gene (reference sequence). The CDR3 has 13 amino acids.

V usage is TRBV7-2 and J usage is TRBJ2-1; TRBD1 is a possible D gene (6 bases). Germline CDR1 reads SGHTA; CDR2 reads FQGNSA. Trimming removed 5 bases at V and 2 bases at J, with 13 bases between. The length of the CDR3 is 15 residues. The CDR3 bases are TGTGCCAGCAGCCCAAGGACAGTGCCCTACAATGAGCAGTTCTTC. This gives the protein CASSPRTVPYNEQFF.

A few counts support this clonotype. The chain links TRBV24-1 to TRBJ2-1; 7 nucleotides align to TRBD2. Germline CDR1 reads KGHDR; CDR2 reads SFDVKD. The CDR3 consists of 14 residues. V trimming: 4 bases; J trimming: 10 bases; junction bases outside the gene matches: 9. The CDR3 loop reads CATSESGAREEQFF. In nucleotides, the CDR3 is TGTGCCACCAGTGAGAGCGGGGCGCGAGAAGAGCAGTTCTTC.

In its sample, this clonotype was seen a few times. V is TRBV4-2 and J is TRBJ1-2; no reliable D call. The germline CDR1 and CDR2 sequences are LGHNA and YNFKEQ. This CDR3 has 14 residues. Trimming removed 1 base from V and 1 base from J, with 7 bases in between. CDR3 residues: CASSQGKGNYGYTF. DNA for the CDR3: TGTGCCAGCAGCCAAGGGAAGGGTAACTATGGCTACACCTTC.

The chain couples TRBV12-3 or TRBV12-4 to TRBJ2-1, with TRBD1 identical over 10 bases. This CDR3 contains 16 residues. The V gene end was trimmed by 3 bases and the J gene end by 3 bases; junction bases not matched to a gene: 5. The DNA for the CDR3 is TGTGCCAGCAGTTTCAGGACAGGGGGATTCTACAATGAGCAGTTCTTC. Protein: CASSFRTGGFYNEQFF.

This clonotype has just a few counts. V is TRBV7-9 and J is TRBJ2-7; no clear D. Between the trimmed V and J ends, which lost 7 bases and 6 bases, there was a span of 10 bases. This CDR3 region has 11 residues. Germline V gene lookup returns CDR1 SEHNR and CDR2 FQNEAQ (reference sequence). This CDR3 is CASTGSSEQYF. The DNA of the CDR3 is TGTGCCAGCACGGGTTCCAGCGAGCAGTACTTC.

This clonotype turned up a few times. This chain links TRBV20-1 with TRBJ2-1, with D unclear. Germline-derived CDR1 and CDR2 are DFQATT and SNEGSKA (reference sequence). V dropped 5 bases and J dropped 0 bases, with 11 bases sitting between them. CDR3 length: 14 residues. CDR3 coding DNA: TGCAGTGCTCGCCGGGCGAGCTCCTACAATGAGCAGTTCTTC. Translating gives CSARRASSYNEQFF.

CDR3 residues: CASSFSGGIADTQYF. The CDR3 region has the DNA TGCGCCAGCAGCTTCAGCGGGGGGATCGCAGATACGCAGTATTTT. V is TRBV5-1 and J is TRBJ2-3; TRBD2 matches at 9 bases. The trim removed 2 bases at V and 4 bases at J, leaving 5 bases unmatched. This CDR3 has 15 residues. Germline CDR1 and CDR2: SGHRS and YFSETQ.